Included here is one T cell receptor beta chain sequence, with context. This sample is part of a study of blood T cell repertoires in COVID-19. Clones were read by immunoSEQ multiplex PCR, and TCRdb kept only the in-frame ones, dropping some. This sample has hundreds of thousands of clones; around 89% occur once, and the top ten carry approximately 3%. This CDR3 is 15 amino acids long. The V gene end was trimmed by 8 bases and the J gene end by 9 bases; junction bases not matched to a gene: 9. CDR1 and CDR2 (germline): MRHNA, SNTAGT. Seattle researchers signed up patients amid active infection and tracked them longitudinally.

This rearrangement joins TRBV6-4 to TRBJ2-1; TRBD2 matches at 14 bases. Source material: peripheral blood. This TCR came from a woman in her thirties with COVID-19, enrolled during active disease. CDR3 nucleotides: TGTGCCAGCGAACCGACTAGCGGGGGGGCATTTGAGCAGTTCTTC. The encoded protein is CASEPTSGGAFEQFF.